This TCR beta chain was found in a study of control samples from healthy donors and cancer patients. Assay: immunoSEQ multiplex PCR; the TCRdb copy retains only in-frame clones and omits some. The sample includes around 180,000 clones, about 91% of them seen just once. The CDR3 covers 13 residues. Germline CDR1 reads MGHRA; CDR2 reads YSYEKL. Trimming stripped 3 bases from V and 4 bases from J, with 9 bases between. The V call is TRBV4-1, the J call TRBJ2-5, with D unresolved. The receptor was derived from a woman in her twenties or thirties in good health. Material for sequencing was blood. The CDR3 here is CASSQIGSETQYF. CDR3 bases: TGCGCCAGCAGCCAGATCGGGTCAGAGACCCAGTACTTC.